The clone carrying this TCR beta chain was seen many times. The sample belongs to a study of T cells in Graves' hyperthyroidism and ophthalmopathy. Lactation, pregnancy, other autoimmune disease or uncontrolled infection excluded patients. Researchers amplified the TCR beta CDR3 regions from RNA transcripts. During a first-round RT-PCR of the TCR CDR3, the HTBI primer set was used. TCRdb passed the multiplex PCR reads through MiXCR, listing each CDR3 protein once. The table has about 360,000 distinct CDR3 sequences, around 13% seen once. This TCR was recovered from a woman aged 18-35 years with Graves' hyperthyroidism. Source material: blood.

This CDR3 reads CASAHGGPYEQYF. In nucleotides, the CDR3 is TGTGCCAGCGCGCATGGCGGCCCCTACGAGCAGTACTTC. V and J are TRBV7-2 and TRBJ2-7; the D is unclear. CDR1 and CDR2 (germline): SGHTA, FQGNSA. V was clipped by 8 bases and J by 2 bases, with 13 bases between them. CDR3 length: 13 residues.